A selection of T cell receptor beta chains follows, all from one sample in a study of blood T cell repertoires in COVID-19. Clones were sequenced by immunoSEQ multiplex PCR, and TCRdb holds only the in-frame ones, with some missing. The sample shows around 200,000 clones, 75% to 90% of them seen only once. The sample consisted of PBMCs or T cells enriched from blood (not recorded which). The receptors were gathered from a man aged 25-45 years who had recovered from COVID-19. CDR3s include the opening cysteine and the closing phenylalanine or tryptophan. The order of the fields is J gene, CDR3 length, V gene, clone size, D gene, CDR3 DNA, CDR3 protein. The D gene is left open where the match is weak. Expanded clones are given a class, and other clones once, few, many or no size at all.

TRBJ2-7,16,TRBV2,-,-,TGTGCCAGCACCCAGTCCTGGGCGGACTCCTCCTACGAGCAGTACTTC,CASTQSWADSSYEQYF
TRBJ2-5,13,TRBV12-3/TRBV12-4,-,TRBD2,TGTGCCGTCTCACCGGGGGGCCAAGAGACCCAGTACTTC,CAVSPGGQETQYF
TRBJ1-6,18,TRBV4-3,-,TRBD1,TGCGCCAGCAGCCAAGGAAAGTCCCCGGACAGGCTCAATTCACCCCTCCACTTT,CASSQGKSPDRLNSPLHF
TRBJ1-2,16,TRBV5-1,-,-,TGCGCCAGCAGCTTGGCCTATGCAGGGATGAACTATGGCTACACCTTC,CASSLAYAGMNYGYTF
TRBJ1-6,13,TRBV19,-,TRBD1,TGTGCCAGTAGAGGGACAGATAATTCACCCCTCCACTTT,CASRGTDNSPLHF
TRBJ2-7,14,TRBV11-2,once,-,TGTGCCAGCAGCTTAGGTCCAGGCCCCTACGAGCAGTACTTC,CASSLGPGPYEQYF
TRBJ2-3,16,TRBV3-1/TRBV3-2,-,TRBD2,TGTGCCAGCAGCCAGACTCGTTTTGCGGGGGGCGATACGCAGTATTTT,CASSQTRFAGGDTQYF
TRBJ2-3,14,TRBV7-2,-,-,TGTGCCAGCAGCTTAGGGTCTCTAACAGATACGCAGTATTTT,CASSLGSLTDTQYF
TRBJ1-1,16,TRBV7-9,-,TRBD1,TGTGCCAGCAGCGTGGGGCAGGGGGGATCGGGCACTGAAGCTTTCTTT,CASSVGQGGSGTEAFF
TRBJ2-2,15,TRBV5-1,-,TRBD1,TGCGCCAGCAGCCCCGGACAGGGTGGCACCGGGGAGCTGTTTTTT,CASSPGQGGTGELFF
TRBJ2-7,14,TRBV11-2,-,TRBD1,TGTGCCACCGAACCGGGACAGGGTTTCAACGAGCAGTACTTC,CATEPGQGFNEQYF
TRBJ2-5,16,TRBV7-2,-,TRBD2,TGTGCCAGCAGCTTAGGCCTAGCGGGGACCCAAGAGACCCAGTACTTC,CASSLGLAGTQETQYF
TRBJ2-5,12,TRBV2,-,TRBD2,TGTGCCAGCTTCCTAGCGGGAGAGACCCAGTACTTC,CASFLAGETQYF
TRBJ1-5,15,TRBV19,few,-,TGTGCCAGTAGTATAAGGACAGAGAGCAATCAGCCCCAGCATTTT,CASSIRTESNQPQHF
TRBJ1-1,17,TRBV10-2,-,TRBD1,TGCGCCAGCAGAGAAGGACAGGGCTTACCAATGAACACTGAAGCTTTCTTT,CASREGQGLPMNTEAFF
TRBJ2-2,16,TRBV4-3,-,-,TGCGCCAGCAGCCCTAACGGACAGCCGGGCACCGGGGAGCTGTTTTTT,CASSPNGQPGTGELFF
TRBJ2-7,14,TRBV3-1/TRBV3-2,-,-,TGTGCCAGCAGCCCCGACTTGATCTCCTACGAGCAGTACTTC,CASSPDLISYEQYF
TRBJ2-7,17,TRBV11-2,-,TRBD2,TGTGCCAGCAGCAGGCCCGAGACTAGCGGGATCGCCTACGAGCAGTACTTC,CASSRPETSGIAYEQYF
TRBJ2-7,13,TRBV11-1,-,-,TGTGCCAGCAGCCCCAACTCCGCCTACGAGCAGTACTTC,CASSPNSAYEQYF
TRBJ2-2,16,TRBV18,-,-,TGTGCCAGCTCACCCACGACACGGCGGAACACCGGGGAGCTGTTTTTT,CASSPTTRRNTGELFF
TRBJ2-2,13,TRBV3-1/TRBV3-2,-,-,TGTGCCAGCAGCCAAGCGGTATCCGGGGAGCTGTTTTTT,CASSQAVSGELFF
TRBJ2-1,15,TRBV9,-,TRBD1,TGTGCCAGCAGCGGTGGACAGGTGACTTACAATGAGCAGTTCTTC,CASSGGQVTYNEQFF
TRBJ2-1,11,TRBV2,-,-,TGTGCCAGCGATCCGCGGAATGAGCAGTTCTTC,CASDPRNEQFF
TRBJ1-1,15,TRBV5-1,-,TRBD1,TGCGCCAGCAGCTCAACCGGGACAGGAGACATGGAAGCTTTCTTT,CASSSTGTGDMEAFF
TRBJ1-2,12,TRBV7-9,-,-,TGTGCCAGCAGCCCTGGACTGGGGGGCTACACCTTC,CASSPGLGGYTF
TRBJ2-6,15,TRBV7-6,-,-,TGTGCCAGCAGCTTATCGGGATCTGGGGCCAACGTCCTGACTTTC,CASSLSGSGANVLTF
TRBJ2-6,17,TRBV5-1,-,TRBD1,TGCGCCAGCAGCACCGGACAGGGGGCGTCTGGGGCCAACGTCCTGACTTTC,CASSTGQGASGANVLTF
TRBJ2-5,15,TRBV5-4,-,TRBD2,TGTGCCAGCCAACTAGCGGGAGCTTACCAAGAGACCCAGTACTTC,CASQLAGAYQETQYF
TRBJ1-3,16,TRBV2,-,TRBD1,TGTGCCAGCAGGTTTCCCCCAGGGGGTCCTGGAAACACCATATATTTT,CASRFPPGGPGNTIYF
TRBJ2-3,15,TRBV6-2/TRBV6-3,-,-,TGTGCCAGCAGTTCGACAGGGACTGTCACAGATACGCAGTATTTT,CASSSTGTVTDTQYF
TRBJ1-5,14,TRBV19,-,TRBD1,TGTGCCAGCGACAGGGCGGTCGGCAATCAGCCCCAGCATTTT,CASDRAVGNQPQHF
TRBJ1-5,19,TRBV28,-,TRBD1,TGTGCCAGCAGCCCGCTGGGACTCAGGGGGCAAGATGGCAATCAGCCCCAGCATTTT,CASSPLGLRGQDGNQPQHF
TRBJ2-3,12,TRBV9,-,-,TGTGCCAGCAGCGTAGGACGGGGTACGCAGTATTTT,CASSVGRGTQYF
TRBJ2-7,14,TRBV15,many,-,TGTGCCACCAGCAGGTCGCGGGCCCCGGACGAGCAGTACTTC,CATSRSRAPDEQYF
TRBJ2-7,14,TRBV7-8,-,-,TGTGCCAGCAGCTTAGCGGGCAGGGACTACGAGCAGTACTTC,CASSLAGRDYEQYF
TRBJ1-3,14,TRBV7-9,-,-,TGTGCCAGCAGCTCGACGGACAGAGGAAACACCATATATTTT,CASSSTDRGNTIYF
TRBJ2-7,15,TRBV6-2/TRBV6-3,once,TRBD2,TGTGCCAGCAGCCACAGGGCTAGCGGGAGCTACGAGCAGTACTTC,CASSHRASGSYEQYF
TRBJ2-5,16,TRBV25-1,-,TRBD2,TGTGCCAGCAGTGAATCTAGCGGGAGATGGGGAGAGACCCAGTACTTC,CASSESSGRWGETQYF
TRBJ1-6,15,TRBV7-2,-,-,TGTGCCAGCAGCTTAGGGCGGGCATCGAATTCACCCCTCCACTTT,CASSLGRASNSPLHF
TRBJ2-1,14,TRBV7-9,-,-,TGTGCCAGCAGCTTGAATGCTAATCTAAATGAGCAGTTCTTC,CASSLNANLNEQFF
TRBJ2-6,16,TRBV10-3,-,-,TGTGCCATCAGTTCAGGGGCACTCTCTGGGGCCAACGTCCTGACTTTC,CAISSGALSGANVLTF
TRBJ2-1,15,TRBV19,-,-,TGTGCCAGTAGAGGAGAAGCGAGCTCCTACAATGAGCAGTTCTTC,CASRGEASSYNEQFF
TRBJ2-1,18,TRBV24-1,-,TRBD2,TGTGCCACCAGTGATCCGGGCCCCGGGACTAGCGGGAGTTTTGAGCAGTTCTTC,CATSDPGPGTSGSFEQFF
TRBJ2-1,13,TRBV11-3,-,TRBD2,TGTGCCCTAGGGACTAGCGGATACAATGAGCAGTTCTTC,CALGTSGYNEQFF
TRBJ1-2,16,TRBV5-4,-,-,TGTGCCAGCAGCCCTAGCCAGACGGGGGGCACTTATGGCTACACCTTC,CASSPSQTGGTYGYTF
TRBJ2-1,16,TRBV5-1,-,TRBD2,TGCGCCAGCAGCTTGGTGACTAGCAAGGCCTACAATGAGCAGTTCTTC,CASSLVTSKAYNEQFF
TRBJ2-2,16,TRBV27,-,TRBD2,TGTGCCAGCAGTGGAGCGGGATGGGGGGAAACCGGGGAGCTGTTTTTT,CASSGAGWGETGELFF
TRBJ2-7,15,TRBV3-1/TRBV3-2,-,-,TGTGCCAGCAGCCAAGTTTGGCTAGGGGGCTACGAGCAGTACTTC,CASSQVWLGGYEQYF
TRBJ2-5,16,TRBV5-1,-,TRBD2,TGCGCCAGCAGCTCGATCCTGACTAGCGGGTCCGGGACCCAGTACTTC,CASSSILTSGSGTQYF